This TCR beta chain is from a study of CD8+ T cells in alopecia areata. The study, taken as a whole, reports: Greater clonality was observed in lesional scalp samples, especially alopecia totalis/universalis, versus normal scalp.

J lost 6 bases, V lost 6 bases, and 7 bases had no gene match. The length of the CDR3 is 12 residues. CDR1 is SQVTM and CDR2 is ANQGSEA in the germline V gene. Treatment indicated: oral pan-JAK inhibitor, 5-10 mg twice daily. On this clone: As yet, its antigen is unknown.

Sequencing templates came from extracted RNA that was reverse transcribed into cDNA. This table comes from immunoSEQ multiplex PCR, and its TCRdb copy is limited to in-frame clones, with some not included. The sample lists around 70,000 clones; about 30% were seen once. The sequence was obtained from a human donor with alopecia areata. This sequence joins TRBV29-1 and TRBJ1-2; TRBD1 aligns across 7 bases. Sequenced here: CD8+ T cells sorted from blood, sampled at week 4, from a patient treated with tofacitinib. CDR3 sequence reads: CSVWTGQDGYTF. Here the CDR3 DNA reads TGCAGCGTATGGACAGGTCAGGATGGCTACACCTTC.